The 5 T cell receptor beta chains in this list originate from one sample, sequenced in a study of blood T cell repertoires in COVID-19. The assay was immunoSEQ multiplex PCR, and TCRdb's table has in-frame clones only and misses some. The sample shows tens of thousands of clones, 70% to 90% of them seen only once. Material for sequencing was peripheral blood. All receptors derive from a man in his 70s with acute or convalescent COVID-19.

This clone showed up just a few times. The CDR3 here is CASEPLGGTGGLGELFF. In nucleotides, the CDR3 is TGTGCCAGTGAACCCTTGGGCGGGACAGGGGGTCTCGGGGAGCTGTTTTTT. The chain carries TRBV19 and TRBJ2-2, with 11 bases lining up with TRBD1. This CDR3 has 17 residues. Germline values: CDR1 LNHDA, CDR2 SQIVND (reference sequence). The V gene end was trimmed by 8 bases and the J gene end by 7 bases; junction bases not matched to a gene: 15.

This clone was recorded only once. The V and J genes are TRBV7-9 and TRBJ2-1; D gene ambiguous. Germline lookup yields CDR1 SEHNR and CDR2 FQNEAQ (reference sequence). The CDR3 loop spans 15 amino acids. Trimming removed 1 base at V and 6 bases at J, with 13 bases between. In DNA form, the CDR3 reads TGTGCCAGCAGCTTAGTCCTGTCTAGAGGCAATGAGCAGTTCTTC. Translating gives CASSLVLSRGNEQFF.

This chain uses TRBV3-1 (or the pseudogene TRBV3-2) with TRBJ2-1, with TRBD1 matching over 10 bases. The CDR3 has 16 residues. Losses at the gene ends were 1 base for V and 3 bases for J; bases not matched to a gene: 3. Germline values: CDR1 LGHDT, CDR2 YNNKEL (reference sequence). CDR3 protein: CASSQVGTGVYNEQFF. CDR3 nucleotide sequence: TGTGCCAGCAGCCAAGTCGGGACAGGGGTCTACAATGAGCAGTTCTTC.

V and J are TRBV24-1 and TRBJ2-1; 9 nucleotides align to TRBD2. V lost 5 bases, J lost 6 bases, and 4 bases stayed unmatched. CDR1 KGHDR and CDR2 SFDVKD come from the germline V gene. This CDR3 region has 14 residues. As DNA, the CDR3 is TGTGCCACCAGTGTTAGGCGGGGGGGCAATGAGCAGTTCTTC. Translated: CATSVRRGGNEQFF.

DNA of the CDR3: TGTGCCAGCTCACCAGGACTAGCTGAGCACTCTGGGGCCAACGTCCTGACTTTC. It is translated as CASSPGLAEHSGANVLTF. The chain is built from TRBV18 and TRBJ2-6, with 8 nucleotides matching TRBD2. With V trimmed by 2 bases and J by 0 bases, 6 bases remained unmatched. Germline CDR1 and CDR2: KGHSH and LQKENI. The CDR3 is 18 residues long.